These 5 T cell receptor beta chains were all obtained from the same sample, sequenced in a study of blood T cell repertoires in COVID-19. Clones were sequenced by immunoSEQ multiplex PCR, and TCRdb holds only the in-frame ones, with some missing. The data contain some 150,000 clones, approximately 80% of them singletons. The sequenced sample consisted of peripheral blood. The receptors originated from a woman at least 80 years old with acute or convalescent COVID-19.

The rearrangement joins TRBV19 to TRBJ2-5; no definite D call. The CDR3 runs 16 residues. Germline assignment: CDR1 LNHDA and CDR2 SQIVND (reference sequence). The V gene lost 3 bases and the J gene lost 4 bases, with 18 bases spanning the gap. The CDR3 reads CASSISSGSRVETQYF. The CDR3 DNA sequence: TGTGCCAGTAGTATTTCGTCCGGGTCACGCGTAGAGACCCAGTACTTC. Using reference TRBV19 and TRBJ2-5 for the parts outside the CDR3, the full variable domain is DGGITQSPKYLFRKEGQNVTLSCEQNLNHDAMYWYRQDPGQGLRLIYYSQIVNDFQKGDIAEGYSVSREKKESFPLTVTSAQKNPTAFYLCASSISSGSRVETQYFGPGTRLLVL.

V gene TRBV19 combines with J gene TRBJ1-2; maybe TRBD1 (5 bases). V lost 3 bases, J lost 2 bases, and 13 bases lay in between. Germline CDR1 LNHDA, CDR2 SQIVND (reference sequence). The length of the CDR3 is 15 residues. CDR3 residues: CASSILTVPNYGYTF. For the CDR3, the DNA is TGTGCCAGTAGTATCCTGACAGTACCCAACTATGGCTACACCTTC.

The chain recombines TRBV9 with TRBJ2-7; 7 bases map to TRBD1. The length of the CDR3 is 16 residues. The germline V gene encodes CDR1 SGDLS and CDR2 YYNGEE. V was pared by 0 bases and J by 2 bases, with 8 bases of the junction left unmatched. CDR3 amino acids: CASSVEGTAKAYEQYF. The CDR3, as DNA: TGTGCCAGCAGCGTAGAGGGGACAGCCAAAGCCTACGAGCAGTACTTC.

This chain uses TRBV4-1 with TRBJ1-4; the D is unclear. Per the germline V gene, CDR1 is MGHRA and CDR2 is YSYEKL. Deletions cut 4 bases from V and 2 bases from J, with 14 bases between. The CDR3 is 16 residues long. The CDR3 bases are TGCGCCAGCAGCCTTGCATCTCGGGTGACTAATGAAAAACTGTTTTTT. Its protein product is CASSLASRVTNEKLFF.

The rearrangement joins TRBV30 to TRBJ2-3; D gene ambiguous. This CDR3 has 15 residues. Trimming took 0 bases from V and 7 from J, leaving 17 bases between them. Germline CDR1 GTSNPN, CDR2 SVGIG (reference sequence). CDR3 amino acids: CAWSVPAVSLNTQYF. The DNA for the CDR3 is TGTGCCTGGAGTGTACCTGCGGTGTCTCTAAATACGCAGTATTTT.